The next 32 T cell receptor beta chains were all read from a single sample in a study of blood T cells in healthy people across ages. PCR was performed a second time for roughly 6 to 12 cycles using a sample-barcoded 5' primer and a J-beta primer mix. TCRdb re-called the 5' RACE reads with MiXCR, one entry per CDR3 protein. This sample has 1,500,000 or so distinct CDR3 sequences, with approximately 59% found just once. The sample consisted of blood. These receptors all stem from a man aged 18-30 years in good health.

The V and J genes are TRBV6-1 and TRBJ1-2, with unresolved D. V shed 2 bases and J shed 5 bases, with 15 bases lying between them. CDR3 size: 15 residues. Germline-derived CDR1 and CDR2 are MNHNS and SASEGT. CDR3 amino acids: CASSEPRGSYYGYTF. In DNA form, the CDR3 reads TGTGCCAGCAGTGAACCCCGAGGTAGCTATTATGGCTACACCTTC.

This clonotype came up a few times. The chain uses TRBV10-3 and TRBJ2-7; D unclear. Deletions cut 5 bases from V and 4 bases from J, with 9 bases between. CDR3 size: 12 residues. Germline lookup yields CDR1 ENHRY and CDR2 SYGVKD. In DNA form, the CDR3 reads TGTGCCATCAGTCCGACGGAGTACGAGCAGTACTTC. Amino acid sequence: CAISPTEYEQYF.

The V gene is TRBV28, the J gene TRBJ2-1; 8 nucleotides line up with TRBD1. The length of the CDR3 is 12 residues. Germline loops: CDR1 MDHEN, CDR2 SYDVKM. CDR3 sequence: CAGRGRSSEQFF. CDR3 bases: TGTGCGGGCAGGGGGCGGTCAAGTGAGCAGTTCTTC. The variable domain in full, with the rest retrieved from reference TRBV28 and TRBJ2-1, is DVKVTQSSRYLVKRTGEKVFLECVQDMDHENMFWYRQDPGLGLRLIYFSYDVKMKEKGDIPEGYSVSREKKERFSLILESASTNQTSMYLCAGRGRSSEQFFGPGTRLTVL.

The genes are TRBV5-1 and TRBJ2-2; D might be TRBD1 (6 bases). The ends were cut back, 0 bases at V and 6 bases at J, with 9 bases in the middle. Germline V gene data show CDR1 as SGHRS and CDR2 as YFSETQ. This CDR3 has 14 residues. CDR3 in amino acids: CASSLVQGSGELFF. The CDR3 bases are TGCGCCAGCAGCTTGGTCCAGGGGTCCGGGGAGCTGTTTTTT.

V is TRBV20-1 and J is TRBJ2-2, with 7 nucleotides matching TRBD2. Trimming at V came to 8 bases and at J to 5 bases, leaving 14 bases not matched to a gene. The CDR3 is 15 residues long. Germline loops: CDR1 DFQATT, CDR2 SNEGSKA (reference sequence). For the CDR3, the DNA is TGCAGTCTACGCTCGAGCGGGGACGCGACCGGGGAGCTGTTTTTT. This gives the protein CSLRSSGDATGELFF.

V and J are TRBV29-1 and TRBJ2-3, with 12 bases identical to TRBD2. With 1 base clipped from V and 3 bases from J, the junction kept 5 bases outside the gene matches. Germline values: CDR1 SQVTM, CDR2 ANQGSEA. The CDR3 extends over 16 amino acids. CDR3 DNA sequence: TGCAGCGTTGAAGGCCTAGCGGGGGGGCCAACAGATACGCAGTATTTT. This encodes CSVEGLAGGPTDTQYF.

This clonotype was recorded at least ten times. The chain couples TRBV6-5 to TRBJ2-7; 7 positions match TRBD1. Losses at the gene ends were 2 bases for V and 2 bases for J; bases not matched to a gene: 3. CDR3 length equals 14 residues. Germline V gene lookup returns CDR1 MNHEY and CDR2 SVGAGI. Here the CDR3 DNA reads TGTGCCAGCAGTTACGGGCAGGGGGCCTACGAGCAGTACTTC. Translated, it gives CASSYGQGAYEQYF.

The chain joins TRBV27 to TRBJ1-6; D is possibly TRBD1 (5 bases). The V and J ends lost 8 bases and 8 bases respectively, with 10 bases between them. CDR1 MNHEY and CDR2 SMNVEV come from the germline V gene (reference sequence). The CDR3 sequence is 12 residues long. In DNA form, the CDR3 reads TGTGCCAGCCCAGGGTTTGATTCACCCCTCCACTTT. It yields the protein CASPGFDSPLHF.

With respect to this clonotype: One end of the junction varies from germline; a read error may be responsible. J is TRBJ2-7 and V is TRBV7-7; D is possibly TRBD1 (6 bases). This CDR3 is 13 amino acids long. Germline V lookup: CDR1 SSHAT, CDR2 FNYEAQ (reference sequence). In DNA, the CDR3 is TGTGCTAGCAGCTTATTACAGGGCCACGAGCAGTACTTC. Translating gives CASSLLQGHEQYF.

DNA of the CDR3: TGTGCCAGCAGTTTATCCCTAGACGGTGACAGCTCCTACGAGCAGTACTTC. Translated, it gives CASSLSLDGDSSYEQYF. The J gene is TRBJ2-7, the V gene TRBV28; perhaps TRBD1 as D (5 bases). The CDR3 has 17 residues. CDR1 and CDR2 from the germline V gene are MDHEN and SYDVKM. V lost 1 base, J lost 0 bases, and 16 bases lay in between.

The genes are TRBV10-3 and TRBJ2-1; TRBD2 matches 10 bases. Germline assignment: CDR1 ENHRY and CDR2 SYGVKD. After removal of 4 bases from V and 8 bases from J, the junction contained 8 bases not matched to a gene. The CDR3 sequence is 15 residues long. In nucleotides, the CDR3 is TGTGCCATCAGTGTCGCAGCGGGAGGGTCCTATGAGCAGTTCTTC. Its translation: CAISVAAGGSYEQFF.

This clonotype was seen only a few times. CDR3 DNA: TGCGCCAGCAGCTGGACGGGACAGGGGACCGATGAGCAGTTCTTC. It specifies CASSWTGQGTDEQFF. This sequence joins TRBV4-1 and TRBJ2-1; TRBD1 matches at 10 bases. The CDR3 spans 15 residues. Germline CDR1 MGHRA, CDR2 YSYEKL. Unmatched junction bases numbered 9, after V lost 5 bases and J lost 8 bases.

The chain is built from TRBV20-1 and TRBJ2-3; no clear D. Germline CDR1 reads DFQATT; CDR2 reads SNEGSKA (reference sequence). V gave up 6 bases and J gave up 1 base, with 23 bases separating them. This CDR3 is built from 17 residues. CDR3 in amino acids: CSASSMVQHVGTDTQYF. CDR3 coding DNA: TGCAGTGCCTCATCTATGGTTCAACATGTCGGCACAGATACGCAGTATTTT.

The chain has TRBV12-5 and TRBJ1-5; TRBD1 might be the D (5 bases). V lost 6 bases and J lost 3, with 9 bases in between. The germline gives CDR1 LGHNT, CDR2 FRNRAP. This CDR3 contains 13 residues. CDR3 amino acids: CASGDTLNQPQHF. In nucleotides, the CDR3 is TGTGCTAGTGGGGACACTCTCAATCAGCCCCAGCATTTT.

In this sample, this clonotype turned up once. The chain uses TRBV7-9 and TRBJ2-7; 7 bases fit TRBD2. V was pared by 5 bases and J by 0 bases, with 13 bases of the junction left unmatched. The CDR3 is made up of 17 amino acids. Germline CDR1 is SEHNR and CDR2 is FQNEAQ (reference sequence). CDR3 in amino acids: CASSTPSSGESSYEQYF. CDR3 sequence (DNA): TGTGCCAGCAGCACCCCGTCAAGCGGGGAGAGCTCCTACGAGCAGTACTTC.

To note about this clonotype: A much bigger clone sits one base away, suggesting this may be a read error. V usage is TRBV28 and J usage is TRBJ1-1, with D possibly being TRBD1 (5 bases). V was cut by 5 bases and J by 0 bases, with 7 bases left in between. Germline V gene sequence: CDR1 MDHEN, CDR2 SYDVKM. CDR3 length: 13 amino acids. The CDR3 loop reads CASSDSLNTEAFF. The CDR3, as DNA: TGTGCCAGCAGTGACAGCCTGAACACTGAAGCTTTCTTT.

In this sample, this clonotype turned up a few times. The rearrangement links TRBV15 to TRBJ2-1; possibly TRBD1 for D (6 bases). Trimming removed 5 bases from V and 6 bases from J, with 17 bases in between. The CDR3 runs 15 residues. Per the germline V gene, CDR1 is LNHNV and CDR2 is YYDKDF (reference sequence). The CDR3 bases are TGTGCCACCAGCGGCCGGGACATTACGGTCAATGAGCAGTTCTTC. Translation gives CATSGRDITVNEQFF.

This clonotype turned up a few times. V and J are TRBV7-8 and TRBJ2-6; D is unresolved. Germline-derived CDR1 and CDR2 are SGHVS and FQNEAQ. The CDR3 consists of 14 residues. Deletions cut 8 bases from V and 0 bases from J, with 8 bases between. The CDR3 sequence: CASAFSSGANVLTF. The CDR3 bases are TGTGCCAGCGCCTTTAGCTCTGGGGCCAACGTCCTGACTTTC.

The genes are TRBV2 and TRBJ2-4; D gene unclear. V shed 10 bases and J shed 0 bases, with 10 bases lying between them. Germline CDR1 reads SNHLY; CDR2 reads FYNNEI. CDR3 length: 13 amino acids. The CDR3 DNA reads TGTGCCACCCAGGCCCTAGCCAAAAACATTCAGTACTTC. This codes for CATQALAKNIQYF. The whole variable domain, remainder taken from reference TRBV2 and TRBJ2-4, is EPEVTQTPSHQVTQMGQEVILRCVPISNHLYFYWYRQILGQKVEFLVSFYNNEISEKSEIFDDQFSVERPDGSNFTLKIRSTKLEDSAMYFCATQALAKNIQYFGAGTRLSVL.

The CDR3 nucleotides read TGCGCCAGCAGACGGGACGCCTTGAACACCGGGGAGCTGTTTTTT. It translates to CASRRDALNTGELFF. The chain carries TRBV5-1 and TRBJ2-2; the D call may be TRBD1 or TRBD2 (5 bases each). The CDR3 has 15 amino acids. The V end lost 5 bases, the J end lost 1 base, and 12 bases lay between the germline ends. CDR1 SGHRS and CDR2 YFSETQ come from the germline V gene.

V usage is TRBV4-1 and J usage is TRBJ2-7; TRBD2 agrees at 8 bases. Germline assignment: CDR1 MGHRA and CDR2 YSYEKL. CDR3 size: 14 residues. V was clipped by 1 base and J by 7 bases; unmatched bases: 6. CDR3: CASSQARLAREQYF. Written as DNA, the CDR3 is TGCGCCAGCAGCCAAGCCCGACTAGCGCGGGAGCAGTACTTC.

This clonotype was seen once. The chain uses TRBV6-5 and TRBJ2-3; 10 bases fit TRBD2. CDR1 MNHEY and CDR2 SVGAGI come from the germline V gene. This CDR3 region has 15 residues. J was trimmed by 5 bases and V by 0 bases; bases with no gene match: 2. The CDR3 coding sequence is TGTGCCAGCAGTTACTCGTCTAGCGGGAGAGATACGCAGTATTTT. Amino acids: CASSYSSSGRDTQYF.

The chain joins TRBV4-2 to TRBJ2-3, with 10 bases matching TRBD2. V lost 2 bases, J lost 4 bases, and 6 bases stayed unmatched. This CDR3 has 16 residues. Germline loops: CDR1 LGHNA, CDR2 YNFKEQ. The chain's CDR3 is CASSQLQSGGADTQYF. CDR3 DNA sequence: TGTGCCAGCAGCCAACTACAGAGCGGGGGGGCAGATACGCAGTATTTT.

The chain is built from TRBV11-2 and TRBJ2-5; no clear D gene. CDR1 and CDR2 from the germline V gene are SGHAT and FQNNGV. CDR3 length equals 13 residues. Between the trimmed V and J ends, which lost 4 bases and 9 bases, there was a span of 15 bases. The CDR3 loop reads CASSSPGFRAQYF. CDR3 DNA: TGTGCCAGCAGCTCCCCTGGTTTTAGGGCCCAGTACTTC.

Only a few counts were recorded for this clonotype. The V gene is TRBV4-1, the J gene TRBJ1-2; no clear D gene. The ends were cut back, 0 bases at V and 4 bases at J, with 9 bases in the middle. Germline loops: CDR1 MGHRA, CDR2 YSYEKL. The CDR3 covers 14 residues. CDR3 in amino acids: CASSQDRNFYGYTF. CDR3 sequence (DNA): TGCGCCAGCAGCCAAGACAGAAATTTCTATGGCTACACCTTC.

V and J are TRBV20-1 and TRBJ1-5; perhaps TRBD1 as D (5 bases). This CDR3 comprises 16 residues. V was cut by 6 bases and J by 7 bases, with 25 bases left in between. From germline, CDR1 is DFQATT and CDR2 SNEGSKA (reference sequence). In DNA form, the CDR3 reads TGCAGTGCCTCACCGCCAGGGTGGGGAGTCGGGCAGCCCCAGCATTTT. It yields the protein CSASPPGWGVGQPQHF.

This clonotype came up once. The CDR3 sequence is CASSAEGRELYIQYF. CDR3 nucleotide sequence: TGTGCCAGCAGCGCCGAGGGCAGGGAGTTGTACATTCAGTACTTC. This rearrangement joins TRBV7-9 to TRBJ2-7, with D perhaps assigned TRBD1 or TRBD2 (5 bases each). The J call may be incorrect, as the DNA end agrees better with TRBJ2-4. The CDR3 is 15 residues long. The germline CDR1 and CDR2 sequences are SEHNR and FQNEAQ (reference sequence).

The V gene is TRBV5-1, the J gene TRBJ2-7, with 8 bases aligning to TRBD1. The CDR3 runs 13 residues. Looked up from germline, CDR1 is SGHRS and CDR2 is YFSETQ. Losses at the gene ends were 7 bases for V and 4 bases for J; bases not matched to a gene: 7. DNA for the CDR3: TGCGCCAGCTCCAGGACAGGGCAGTACGAGCAGTACTTC. This sequence encodes CASSRTGQYEQYF.

This clonotype has more than one count but fewer than ten. The V call is TRBV6-5, the J call TRBJ2-5; D might be TRBD1 (5 bases). The CDR3 has 15 residues. V was pared by 0 bases and J by 2 bases, with 10 bases between. Germline assignment: CDR1 MNHEY and CDR2 SVGAGI. CDR3 bases: TGTGCCAGCAGTTACTCGATCAGGGTTCAAGAGACCCAGTACTTC. Amino acids: CASSYSIRVQETQYF.

This clonotype was seen a handful of times. V and J are TRBV7-2 and TRBJ2-7; TRBD2 might be the D (5 bases). V gave up 2 bases and J gave up 6 bases, with 17 bases separating them. CDR1 and CDR2 from the germline V gene are SGHTA and FQGNSA. The CDR3 is 15 residues long. CDR3 region: CASSLLRGINAEQYF. The CDR3 DNA reads as TGTGCCAGCAGCTTACTGCGAGGGATTAATGCCGAGCAGTACTTC.

In its sample, this clonotype was seen a few times. This chain connects TRBV6-5 to TRBJ2-1, with no clear D. Trimming removed 2 bases at V and 0 bases at J, with 11 bases between. CDR1 is MNHEY, CDR2 SVGAGI, per germline. The CDR3 is 16 residues long. The CDR3 nucleotides are TGTGCCAGCAGTTACCTTCCCAGCAGCTCCTACAATGAGCAGTTCTTC. As protein: CASSYLPSSSYNEQFF.

The J gene is TRBJ2-7, the V gene TRBV20-1; 8 positions agree with TRBD1. V shed 0 bases and J 6 bases; nucleotides not matched to a gene: 13. This CDR3 region has 16 residues. CDR1 is DFQATT and CDR2 is SNEGSKA in the germline V gene (reference sequence). CDR3: CSARDLDRGHGSEQYF. The CDR3 DNA follows: TGCAGTGCTAGAGACCTAGACAGGGGTCATGGGAGCGAGCAGTACTTC.